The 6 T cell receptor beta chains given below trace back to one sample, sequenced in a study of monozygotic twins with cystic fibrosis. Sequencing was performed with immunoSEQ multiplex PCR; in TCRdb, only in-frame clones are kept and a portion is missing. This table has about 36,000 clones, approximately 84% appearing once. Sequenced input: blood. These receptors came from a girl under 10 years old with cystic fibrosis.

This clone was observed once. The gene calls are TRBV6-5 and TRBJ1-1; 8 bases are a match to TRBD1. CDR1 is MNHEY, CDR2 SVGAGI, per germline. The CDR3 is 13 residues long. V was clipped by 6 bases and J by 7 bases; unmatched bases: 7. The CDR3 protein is CASRLSGTGEAFF. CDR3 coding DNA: TGTGCCAGCAGACTCTCCGGGACAGGTGAAGCTTTCTTT.

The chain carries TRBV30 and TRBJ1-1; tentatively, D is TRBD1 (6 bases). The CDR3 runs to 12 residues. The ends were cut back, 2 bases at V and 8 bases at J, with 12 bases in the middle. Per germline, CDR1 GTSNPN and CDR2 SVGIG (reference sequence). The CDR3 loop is CAWSTITGEAFF. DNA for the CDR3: TGTGCCTGGAGTACTATCACAGGGGAAGCTTTCTTT.

CDR3 amino acids: CASSEFVNQETQYF. The CDR3 DNA reads TGTGCCAGCAGTGAATTTGTGAACCAAGAGACCCAGTACTTC. The chain has TRBV6-1 and TRBJ2-5; D uncertain. Per germline, CDR1 MNHNS and CDR2 SASEGT. Trimming took 2 bases from V and 0 from J, leaving 7 bases between them. This CDR3 has 14 residues.

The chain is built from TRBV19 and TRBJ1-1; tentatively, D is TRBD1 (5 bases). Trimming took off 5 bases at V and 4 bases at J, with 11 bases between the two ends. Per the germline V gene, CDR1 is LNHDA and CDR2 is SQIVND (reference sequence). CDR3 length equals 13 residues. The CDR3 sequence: CASSRERGTEAFF. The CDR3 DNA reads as TGTGCCAGTAGTCGGGAAAGGGGCACTGAAGCTTTCTTT.

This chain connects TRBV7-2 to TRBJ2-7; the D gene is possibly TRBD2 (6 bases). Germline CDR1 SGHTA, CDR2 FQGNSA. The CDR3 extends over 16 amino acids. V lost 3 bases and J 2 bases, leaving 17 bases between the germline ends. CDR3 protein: CASSFASGTYPYEQYF. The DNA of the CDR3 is TGTGCCAGCAGCTTCGCCTCCGGGACTTATCCCTACGAGCAGTACTTC.

The CDR3 DNA reads TGTGCCAGTAGTATAGGGGGCGGGGGCCTCTACGAGCAGTACTTC. Protein product: CASSIGGGGLYEQYF. This chain uses TRBV19 with TRBJ2-7, with D tentatively TRBD2 (7 bases). This CDR3 has 15 amino acids. The germline V gene has CDR1 LNHDA and CDR2 SQIVND (reference sequence). V was clipped by 1 base and J by 3 bases, with 13 bases between them.